The 28 T cell receptor beta chains given below trace back to one sample, sequenced in a study of CD8 T cells in ankylosing spondylitis. TCRdb called the 5' RACE reads again in MiXCR, with one record for every CDR3 protein. Of hundreds of thousands of distinct CDR3 sequences detected, 20% to 25% appear once; the ten largest clones hold about an eighth. Source material: blood, either unsorted or a sorted T cell fraction (not recorded which). These receptors were collected from a male donor with ankylosing spondylitis or in good health (not recorded which).

This clonotype was seen only a few times. CDR3 sequence (DNA): TGCGCCAGCAGCCACGGGGGTTTGATGGGCGAGCAGTACTTC. Its translation is CASSHGGLMGEQYF. The chain is built from TRBV4-1 and TRBJ2-7; a possible D gene is TRBD2 (6 bases). The CDR3 totals 14 residues. V lost 3 bases and J 6 bases, leaving 15 bases between the germline ends. Per germline, CDR1 MGHRA and CDR2 YSYEKL.

In this sample, this clonotype turned up a few times. In nucleotides, the CDR3 is TGCAGTGCTAGGGAGACAGCCCGCAATGAGCAGTTCTTC. Its translation: CSARETARNEQFF. The chain recombines TRBV20-1 with TRBJ2-1; D might be TRBD1 (5 bases). Trimming removed 3 bases from V and 6 bases from J, with 12 bases in between. Looked up from germline, CDR1 is DFQATT and CDR2 is SNEGSKA (reference sequence). The CDR3 consists of 13 residues.

This clonotype was counted a few times. This chain uses TRBV27 with TRBJ2-2, with TRBD2 matching over 10 bases. The CDR3 extends over 18 amino acids. The V and J ends lost 5 bases and 0 bases, in that order; junction bases with no gene match: 9. Germline values: CDR1 MNHEY, CDR2 SMNVEV (reference sequence). CDR3 in amino acids: CASSTLAGEDSNTGELFF. The DNA for the CDR3 is TGTGCCAGCAGTACTCTAGCGGGGGAGGATTCGAACACCGGGGAGCTGTTTTTT.

This clonotype turned up a few times. The chain has TRBV12-3 or TRBV12-4 and TRBJ2-1; D is ambiguous. The CDR3 is 11 amino acids. Trimming removed 6 bases at V and 13 bases at J, with 13 bases between. The CDR3 nucleotides read TGTGCCAGCAGCCCCTCGGTAGGCCAGTTCTTC. It specifies CASSPSVGQFF.

The CDR3 nucleotides are TGTGCCAGCAGCCGGGGGGGGGACCCCACAGATACGCAGTATTTT. Encoded protein: CASSRGGDPTDTQYF. This chain uses TRBV7-3 with TRBJ2-3; 8 bases fit TRBD2. The CDR3 extends over 15 amino acids. Germline values: CDR1 SGHTA, CDR2 FQGTGA. V was pared by 5 bases and J by 2 bases, with 6 bases of the junction left unmatched.

There are many counts of this clonotype. The chain has TRBV12-3 or TRBV12-4 and TRBJ2-7; a weak D match, TRBD1 (6 bases). V was shortened by 2 bases and J by 5 bases, with 13 bases between the two germline ends. CDR3 length equals 14 residues. The CDR3 region is CASSLPQGFNEQYF. The CDR3 coding sequence is TGTGCCAGCAGTTTACCCCAGGGGTTTAACGAGCAGTACTTC.

The V and J genes are TRBV30 and TRBJ2-1, with a possible D match to TRBD2 (7 bases). The CDR3 contains 12 residues. Germline V gene data show CDR1 as GTSNPN and CDR2 as SVGIG (reference sequence). Trimming took 0 bases from V and 10 from J, leaving 10 bases between them. The CDR3 loop is CAWSVGGEEQFF. The CDR3 coding sequence is TGTGCCTGGAGTGTAGGGGGGGAAGAGCAGTTCTTC.

V gene TRBV12-3 or TRBV12-4 combines with J gene TRBJ1-1; D gene uncertain. The CDR3 length is 12 residues. Trimming cost V 1 base and J 7 bases, with 7 bases left between them. The CDR3 spells CASSLVTIEAFF. The CDR3 bases are TGTGCCAGCAGTTTAGTGACAATTGAAGCTTTCTTT.

CDR3 DNA sequence: TGCAGTGCTAGGGGGACTAGCGTGGGGGCTAATACGCAGTATTTT. Translating gives CSARGTSVGANTQYF. This chain links TRBV20-1 with TRBJ2-3, with 10 bases lining up with TRBD2. Trimming at V came to 3 bases and at J to 7 bases, leaving 10 bases not matched to a gene. The CDR3 sequence is 15 residues long. In germline, CDR1 is DFQATT, CDR2 SNEGSKA (reference sequence).

This clonotype occurred a few times. CDR3 in DNA: TGCAGCGTTGTACGGGCCAAAGGGGGCTACACCTTC. Encoded protein: CSVVRAKGGYTF. V gene TRBV29-1 combines with J gene TRBJ1-2; the D is unclear. The V gene's germline CDR1 is SQVTM and CDR2 ANQGSEA. The CDR3 totals 12 residues. Deletions cut 4 bases from V and 8 bases from J, with 14 bases between. The whole variable domain, remainder taken from reference TRBV29-1 and TRBJ1-2, is SAVISQKPSRDICQRGTSLTIQCQVDSQVTMMFWYRQQPGQSLTLIATANQGSEATYESGFVIDKFPISRPNLTFSTLTVSNMSPEDSSIYLCSVVRAKGGYTFGSGTRLTVV.

This clonotype was counted only a few times. The chain links TRBV12-3 or TRBV12-4 to TRBJ2-1; possible D gene TRBD2, 6 bases. The CDR3 is made up of 16 amino acids. Trimming shortened V by 5 bases and J by 1 base, and 15 bases separated the two germline ends. The CDR3 DNA reads TGTGCCAGCAGTCCCCCTCGGAGGGAGTCCTACAATGAGCAGTTCTTC. Translating it yields CASSPPRRESYNEQFF.

In DNA form, the CDR3 reads TGTGCCAGCAGTTACCTCTCCTTGGGGGGGGCCCGCCAAGAGACCCAGTACTTC. This codes for CASSYLSLGGARQETQYF. J is TRBJ2-5 and V is TRBV6-2 or TRBV6-3, with a weak D call TRBD2 (7 bases). V gave up 2 bases and J gave up 1 base, with 20 bases separating them. The germline gives CDR1 MNHEY, CDR2 SVGEGT. The CDR3 length is 18 residues.

This chain links TRBV20-1 with TRBJ2-1; TRBD1 or TRBD2 may be the D gene (6 bases each). The CDR3 spans 16 residues. Germline V gives CDR1 DFQATT, CDR2 SNEGSKA (reference sequence). The ends were cut back, 1 base at V and 0 bases at J, with 13 bases in the middle. The chain's CDR3 is CSARALGGRSYNEQFF. The CDR3 nucleotides read TGCAGTGCTAGAGCGCTCGGGGGCCGCTCCTACAATGAGCAGTTCTTC.

This clonotype was detected many times. The rearrangement links TRBV29-1 to TRBJ2-1; tentatively, D is TRBD2 (5 bases). Germline loops: CDR1 SQVTM, CDR2 ANQGSEA. There are 16 residues in the CDR3. Trimming removed 0 bases from V and 0 bases from J, with 12 bases in between. The CDR3 DNA reads TGCAGCGTTGAAGATTATTCGGGGAGCTCCTACAATGAGCAGTTCTTC. It is translated as CSVEDYSGSSYNEQFF.

The chain uses TRBV5-8 and TRBJ1-1, with D uncertain. V was shortened by 5 bases and J by 0 bases, with 11 bases between the two germline ends. The CDR3 sequence is 14 residues long. Germline V gene data show CDR1 as SGHTS and CDR2 as YDEGEE. The DNA of the CDR3 is TGTGCCAGCAGTCAAAGGTGGGTGAACACTGAAGCTTTCTTT. Translation gives CASSQRWVNTEAFF.

The chain couples TRBV5-1 to TRBJ1-2; D unclear. Trimming took off 0 bases at V and 4 bases at J, with 13 bases between the two ends. This CDR3 spans 15 amino acids. The germline V gene encodes CDR1 SGHRS and CDR2 YFSETQ. This CDR3 is CASSLAGEGGYGYTF. The CDR3 DNA is TGCGCCAGCAGCTTGGCGGGCGAGGGCGGCTATGGCTACACCTTC.

The table lists this clonotype with a few counts. The chain joins TRBV10-3 to TRBJ2-7; 7 bases agree with TRBD1. V lost 8 bases and J lost 5; bases outside the gene matches: 9. The CDR3 length is 13 residues. Germline loops: CDR1 ENHRY, CDR2 SYGVKD. The DNA for the CDR3 is TGTGCCATCGCACAGGGGCAGGTCGACGAGCAGTACTTC. Encoded protein: CAIAQGQVDEQYF.

In its sample, this clonotype was seen a few times. The V gene is TRBV29-1, the J gene TRBJ2-7; D is unresolved. There are 12 residues in the CDR3. Trimming cost V 5 bases and J 7 bases, with 15 bases left between them. Germline V gene sequence: CDR1 SQVTM, CDR2 ANQGSEA. This CDR3 reads CSVYGTPWEQYF. CDR3 DNA: TGCAGCGTTTACGGCACCCCCTGGGAGCAGTACTTC.

This clonotype was counted at least ten times. This sequence joins TRBV5-1 and TRBJ2-1; D not certain. There are 13 residues in the CDR3. Trimming left V 0 bases short and J 6 bases short, with 7 bases between. From germline, CDR1 is SGHRS and CDR2 YFSETQ. The CDR3 protein is CASSLGSANEQFF. The CDR3 DNA sequence: TGCGCCAGCAGCTTGGGGTCAGCCAATGAGCAGTTCTTC.

This sequence joins TRBV10-3 and TRBJ2-7; D perhaps matches TRBD2 (6 bases). The V end was cut by 11 bases, the J end by 6 bases, with 26 bases between. The CDR3 sequence is 15 residues long. Germline-derived CDR1 and CDR2 are ENHRY and SYGVKD. The CDR3 loop reads CALGVGVGGTLEQYF. DNA for the CDR3: TGTGCCCTCGGAGTAGGGGTCGGGGGAACCCTCGAGCAGTACTTC.

Only a few counts were recorded for this clonotype. The V call is TRBV7-9, the J call TRBJ2-1, with 9 bases aligning to TRBD1. Per the germline V gene, CDR1 is SEHNR and CDR2 is FQNEAQ (reference sequence). This CDR3 spans 15 amino acids. The junction had 3 bases not matched to a gene; V was cut back by 4 bases and J by 2 bases. This chain's CDR3 is CASSSRDRAYNEQFF. Here the CDR3 DNA reads TGTGCCAGCAGCTCCCGGGACAGGGCCTACAATGAGCAGTTCTTC.

This clonotype has more than one count but fewer than ten. This chain uses TRBV6-1 with TRBJ2-2; TRBD1 aligns across 8 bases. Looked up from germline, CDR1 is MNHNS and CDR2 is SASEGT. With V trimmed by 6 bases and J by 4 bases, 10 bases remained unmatched. The CDR3 extends over 16 amino acids. CDR3 DNA: TGTGCCAGCAGCCCTCCGACAGGGGTGGTCACCGGGGAGCTGTTTTTT. As protein: CASSPPTGVVTGELFF.

The V and J genes are TRBV5-6 and TRBJ2-7; 13 nucleotides match TRBD2. Germline V gene data show CDR1 as SGHDT and CDR2 as YYEEEE. The V gene end was trimmed by 7 bases and the J gene end by 2 bases; junction bases not matched to a gene: 9. The CDR3 is 16 amino acids. The CDR3 region is CASHTSGGASPYEQYF. CDR3 DNA: TGTGCCAGCCACACTAGCGGGGGGGCTTCTCCCTACGAGCAGTACTTC.

This clonotype was seen a handful of times. The J gene is TRBJ2-1, the V gene TRBV20-1; the D is unclear. V was pared by 0 bases and J by 7 bases, with 10 bases between. CDR1 DFQATT and CDR2 SNEGSKA come from the germline V gene (reference sequence). The CDR3 extends over 13 amino acids. The CDR3 sequence is CSARDPYGNEQFF. The CDR3 nucleotides read TGCAGTGCTAGAGACCCCTACGGGAATGAGCAGTTCTTC.

The sample holds a few counts of this clonotype. The gene calls are TRBV27 and TRBJ2-3; D assignment may be TRBD1 or TRBD2 (6 bases each). The germline gives CDR1 MNHEY, CDR2 SMNVEV (reference sequence). The CDR3 length is 15 residues. Trimming left V 4 bases short and J 0 bases short, with 11 bases between. This CDR3 is CASSYPGASTDTQYF. The CDR3 DNA is TGTGCCAGCAGTTACCCGGGGGCTAGCACAGATACGCAGTATTTT.

The chain links TRBV27 to TRBJ2-4; D is undetermined. CDR3 length: 14 amino acids. Germline CDR1 MNHEY, CDR2 SMNVEV (reference sequence). Trimming stripped 8 bases from V and 5 bases from J, with 16 bases between. The CDR3 region has the DNA TGTGCCAGCTCCGCATCCGGGCCAGAAAACATTCAGTACTTC. This translates into CASSASGPENIQYF.

The chain couples TRBV5-1 to TRBJ2-1, with 10 bases identical to TRBD2. Germline V gene sequence: CDR1 SGHRS, CDR2 YFSETQ. V gave up 0 bases and J gave up 2 bases; unmatched junction bases: 5. The CDR3 length is 17 residues. CDR3 nucleotides: TGCGCCAGCAGCTTGGAAGGACTAGCGGTTACCTACAATGAGCAGTTCTTC. Its protein is CASSLEGLAVTYNEQFF.

This clonotype has more than one count but fewer than ten. V and J are TRBV11-2 and TRBJ2-3; 10 nucleotides agree with TRBD2. V shed 0 bases and J 5 bases; nucleotides not matched to a gene: 5. Germline assignment: CDR1 SGHAT and CDR2 FQNNGV. This CDR3 has 16 residues. The CDR3 sequence is CASSLEASGGLDTQYF. The DNA for the CDR3 is TGTGCCAGCAGCTTAGAGGCTAGCGGGGGTCTAGATACGCAGTATTTT.